The 14 T cell receptor beta chains listed next were all sequenced from one sample in a study of a mutant IDH1 vaccine in newly diagnosed glioma. The method was immunoSEQ multiplex PCR; TCRdb's version includes in-frame clones alone and lacks a portion of them. The profile covers fewer than 30,000 clones, with around 77% appearing a single time and approximately 10% taken by the ten largest. Time point of the sample: week 11, during vaccination. In every dose of vaccine, 300 ug of mutant IDH1 20-mer peptide was given alongside topical imiquimod. No antigens are known for them. The sample consisted of PBMCs, taken from a glioma patient whose treatment included an IDH1 peptide vaccine. The receptors derive from a woman aged 18-29 years with glioma.

V usage is TRBV5-1 and J usage is TRBJ1-1; tentative D call: TRBD1 (5 bases). Germline V gene data show CDR1 as SGHRS and CDR2 as YFSETQ. The CDR3 has 16 amino acids. Deletions cut 1 base from V and 4 bases from J, with 17 bases between. This CDR3 is CASSLRWSGEGTEAFF. The CDR3 coding sequence is TGCGCCAGCAGCTTGCGATGGTCGGGGGAGGGCACTGAAGCTTTCTTT.

V usage is TRBV6-1 and J usage is TRBJ1-2; TRBD1 is a possible D gene (6 bases). The V gene's germline CDR1 is MNHNS and CDR2 SASEGT. The CDR3 has 15 amino acids. The V and J ends lost 0 bases and 7 bases respectively, with 15 bases between them. In DNA form, the CDR3 reads TGTGCCAGCAGTGAAGCACTCTTAGGGGGGGCTGGCTACACCTTC. Protein sequence: CASSEALLGGAGYTF.

The chain joins TRBV7-2 to TRBJ1-3; D is undetermined. V was pared by 5 bases and J by 7 bases, with 12 bases between. This CDR3 contains 13 residues. Germline V gene lookup returns CDR1 SGHTA and CDR2 FQGNSA. The CDR3 DNA follows: TGTGCCAGCAGCCTATACAGTCTTAACACCATATATTTT. Translation: CASSLYSLNTIYF. Together with reference TRBV7-2 and TRBJ1-3, the CDR3 gives the full variable domain: GAGVSQSPSNKVTEKGKDVELRCDPISGHTALYWYRQSLGQGLEFLIYFQGNSAPDKSGLPSDRFSAERTGGSVSTLTIQRTQQEDSAVYLCASSLYSLNTIYFGEGSWLTVV.

In its sample, this clone was seen a few times. This chain uses TRBV11-2 with TRBJ1-2, with TRBD1 matching 9 bases. Germline-derived CDR1 and CDR2 are SGHAT and FQNNGV. The CDR3 sequence is 15 residues long. Trimming at V came to 4 bases and at J to 2 bases, leaving 5 bases not matched to a gene. CDR3 bases: TGTGCCAGCAGCTACCCGGGACAGGGAAACTATGGCTACACCTTC. Amino acid sequence: CASSYPGQGNYGYTF.

The chain couples TRBV28 to TRBJ2-7; no reliable D call. The germline gives CDR1 MDHEN, CDR2 SYDVKM. The ends were cut back, 5 bases at V and 7 bases at J, with 9 bases in the middle. The CDR3 totals 11 residues. This chain's CDR3 is CASSVGWEQYF. The CDR3 nucleotides read TGTGCCAGCAGTGTGGGATGGGAGCAGTACTTC.

The rearrangement links TRBV27 to TRBJ1-1; the D gene is possibly TRBD1 (6 bases). Trimming removed 0 bases at V and 6 bases at J, with 14 bases between. This CDR3 has 15 residues. Germline lookup yields CDR1 MNHEY and CDR2 SMNVEV (reference sequence). In DNA, the CDR3 is TGTGCCAGCAGTTTATCCGGGGGGCGCGGGGCTGAAGCTTTCTTT. Protein product: CASSLSGGRGAEAFF.

CDR3 residues: CASSVGAGGGNEQFF. As DNA, the CDR3 is TGTGCCAGCAGCGTAGGAGCGGGGGGTGGGAATGAGCAGTTCTTC. V is TRBV9 and J is TRBJ2-1, with TRBD2 identical over 9 bases. Germline V gives CDR1 SGDLS, CDR2 YYNGEE. V shed 0 bases, J shed 7 bases, and the junction held 5 bases outside the gene matches. The CDR3 is 15 amino acids.

The rearrangement links TRBV13 to TRBJ2-7; 10 bases line up with TRBD2. Germline CDR1 PRHDT, CDR2 FYEKMQ (reference sequence). With 5 bases clipped from V and 6 bases from J, the junction kept 22 bases outside the gene matches. This CDR3 spans 19 amino acids. Written as DNA, the CDR3 is TGTGCCAGCAGCCCTAGCCCCGGGACTAGCGCTACTCCCCTGCTCGAGCAGTACTTC. This gives the protein CASSPSPGTSATPLLEQYF.

The chain uses TRBV5-1 and TRBJ1-3; D is possibly TRBD1 (6 bases). V shed 0 bases and J shed 5 bases, with 15 bases lying between them. The CDR3 sequence is 16 residues long. Germline V gene lookup returns CDR1 SGHRS and CDR2 YFSETQ. As DNA, the CDR3 is TGCGCCAGCAGCTTGGCGACCGGGACAATTAGAAACACCATATATTTT. It specifies CASSLATGTIRNTIYF.

The chain combines TRBV5-4 with TRBJ2-7; possibly TRBD1 for D (5 bases). CDR1 SGHNT and CDR2 YYREEE come from the germline V gene (reference sequence). The CDR3 sequence is 15 residues long. V shed 0 bases and J shed 0 bases, with 10 bases lying between them. The CDR3 loop reads CASSLGATASYEQYF. The CDR3 DNA follows: TGTGCCAGCAGCTTGGGGGCGACAGCCTCCTACGAGCAGTACTTC.

The chain is built from TRBV29-1 and TRBJ1-1; 7 positions agree with TRBD1. Germline V gene sequence: CDR1 SQVTM, CDR2 ANQGSEA. CDR3 length: 13 residues. J was trimmed by 1 base and V by 6 bases; bases with no gene match: 5. The CDR3 sequence: CSVLRGGNTEAFF. CDR3 sequence (DNA): TGCAGCGTCCTCAGGGGGGGGAACACTGAAGCTTTCTTT.

The chain carries TRBV30 and TRBJ2-7; D might be TRBD2 (5 bases). Germline CDR1 GTSNPN, CDR2 SVGIG (reference sequence). CDR3 length equals 11 residues. The ends were cut back, 1 base at V and 12 bases at J, with 13 bases in the middle. CDR3: CAWSAGGRLYF. The CDR3 DNA reads TGTGCCTGGAGTGCTGGCGGGCGATTGTACTTC.

The chain carries TRBV5-4 and TRBJ2-2, with 9 bases matching TRBD1. Germline-derived CDR1 and CDR2 are SGHNT and YYREEE (reference sequence). Trimming took 4 bases from V and 6 from J; bases not matched to a gene: 7. The CDR3 consists of 15 residues. The CDR3 protein is CASSKTGTGPGELFF. For the CDR3, the DNA is TGTGCCAGCAGCAAGACCGGGACAGGGCCCGGGGAGCTGTTTTTT.

The rearrangement joins TRBV19 to TRBJ1-1; D not resolved. The CDR3 consists of 14 residues. Trimming shortened V by 1 base and J by 2 bases, and 8 bases separated the two germline ends. Germline V gene sequence: CDR1 LNHDA, CDR2 SQIVND (reference sequence). The CDR3 DNA reads as TGTGCCAGTAGTATAGCTCGACCTAACACTGAAGCTTTCTTT. Protein product: CASSIARPNTEAFF.